This T cell receptor beta chain was sequenced in a study of OX40 agonist ivuxolimab in advanced cancers. The CDR3 is 16 amino acids. Assay used: immunoSEQ multiplex PCR; TCRdb lists only in-frame clones, some missing. The data hold 55,000 to 70,000 clones, with 86% observed a single time. The receptor was isolated from an adult with an advanced solid tumor such as melanoma, head and neck, liver or kidney cancer. The material was CD4+ or CD8+ T cells sorted from blood, obtained in a trial of the OX40 agonist ivuxolimab. This rearrangement joins TRBV21-1 to TRBJ2-7. TRBV21-1 is a recognized pseudogene. CDR3 DNA sequence: TGTGCCAGCAGCAAACCTGGGACGCACCCGGGTTACGAGCAGTACTTC. Translating gives CASSKPGTHPGYEQYF.